This entry describes one T cell receptor (beta chain). These data belong to a study of blood T cell repertoires in COVID-19. Study context: COVID-19 samples, acute and convalescent, were from the United States, Italy and Spain. In each case, the material was cDNA or gDNA derived from T cells, B-cell-depleted T cells, or PBMCs.

Authors' analysis steps: Reference gene primer amplification yielded estimated nucleated cell counts. Measured with immunoSEQ multiplex PCR; TCRdb has only the in-frame clones, and not every one. From that table come the V and J calls and clone size; the DNA was used to work out D and trimming. The profile covers approximately 180,000 clones, with roughly 84% appearing a single time and 6.5% to 7.5% taken by the ten largest. The Seattle patients joined while their infection was active and were tracked longitudinally afterward. This CDR3 is built from 14 residues. Per the germline V gene, CDR1 is SGHTA and CDR2 is FQGTGA. V gave up 4 bases and J gave up 8 bases; unmatched junction bases: 7.

The sequence was obtained from a woman between 40 and 55 years old with COVID-19, enrolled during active disease. The sequenced sample consisted of peripheral blood. The genes are TRBV7-3 and TRBJ2-1; 8 bases map to TRBD2. The chain's CDR3 is CASSSGLGKDEQFF. In DNA form, the CDR3 reads TGTGCCAGCAGCTCGGGACTAGGCAAAGATGAGCAGTTCTTC.